This TCR beta chain was sequenced for a study of CD8+CD57+ T cells in acquired aplastic anemia (dated by TCRdb to the late 2010s). Study-wide context: DNA extracted from sorted CD4+ and CD8+ cells had a mean of roughly 3.4 ug, with a range of 0.2 to 27.4 ug. CD8+CD57+ expansion was defined as frequency above the mean frequency observed in healthy subjects.

The patients picked for sequencing were ones in whom flow cytometry had shown an expansion of CD8+CD57+ cells. Severe acquired aplastic anemia was diagnosed in all patients according to International Study of Aplastic Anemia and Agranulocytosis and Camitta criteria. At the time blood was sampled, none of the patients had received any therapy. TCR repertoires of sorted CD4+ and CD8+ blood T cells from severe aplastic anemia patients and healthy subjects were deep-sequenced in the study. Patients were enrolled under clinicaltrials.gov protocols 00001620, 01623167, 00001397, 00071045, 00081523 and 00961064 in the USA. Ficoll-Paque density gradient centrifugation was used to isolate peripheral blood mononuclear cells. Before DNA extraction, CD4+ and CD8+ T cells were sorted by FACS or by magnetic beads. V is pruned by 4 bases and J by 5 bases, leaving 9 bases of the junction without a gene match. Based on the germline V gene, the CDR1 and CDR2 sequences are KGHDR and SFDVKD. The CDR3, cysteine through phenylalanine, is 16 amino acids long. Just CDR3 DNA is preserved here, 48 bases in frame from base 1.

As regards this clonotype: What this receptor recognizes is not known. Qualities for individual bases were not recorded, and no much larger clone is one base off.

Paper-wide results and their limitations: Fewer than 30 CD8+ CDR3 sequences were found in both patients and controls but appeared to be highly expressed in patients and within the immunodominant clones of the patients. Between patients and healthy controls, no significant difference in CD8+ Simpson's diversity was found (P=0.060).

Genomic DNA was used as template for profiling of TCR beta VDJ combinations and CDR3 sequences. An Illumina HiSeq 2000 was the platform used for TCR repertoire sequencing. As for the original processing: TRBV/TRBJ rearrangement plots, CDR3 size and DJ length profiles, and Simpson's diversity index were used to assess repertoires. The immunodominant clone was defined as the most abundant DNA sequence in deep sequencing data. CDR3 amino acid sequences were screened for sharing across subjects and compared with published repertoires and the VDJdb database. TCRdb passed the public sequencing reads through fastp at Q25 and MiXCR, retaining productive beta sequences. Identical CDR3 protein sequences are pooled into one entry, listed with their most common genes and DNA. TCRdb, rather than the study authors, made the V and J calls. Here the sample has some 98,000 distinct CDR3 sequences; about 67% occur a single time. The ten largest clones take up approximately 65% of the sample.

Material for sequencing was sorted CD4+, CD8+, or CD8+CD57+ T cells (not recorded which) from PBMCs. The chain is assembled from TRBV24-1 and TRBJ2-7; 11 bases in between match TRBD1. The TCR was taken from a human donor with aplastic anemia. The nucleotide sequence reads TGTGCCACCAGTGACCCCGGGACAGGGGGATCCCACGAGCAGTACTTC. This encodes CATSDPGTGGSHEQYF.